Sequencing of this T cell receptor (beta chain) was carried out in a study of OX40 agonist ivuxolimab in advanced cancers. For the study at large: Partial responses occurred in three patients (one hepatocellular carcinoma, two cutaneous melanoma).

TCRdb keeps only in-frame clones here, not all; method: immunoSEQ multiplex PCR. This table holds some 70,000 clones, about nine tenths found once. Regarding this clone: Its antigen remains unidentified.

General study points: Compared with CD4+, CD8+ T cells on average had more expanded clones.

The input for sequencing was CD4+ or CD8+ T cells sorted from blood, taken in a trial of the OX40 agonist ivuxolimab. This TCR was recovered from an adult with an advanced solid tumor such as melanoma, head and neck, liver or kidney cancer.

The CDR3 protein is CASSLGAPQETQYF. CDR3 DNA sequence: TGTGCCAGCAGCTTGGGGGCGCCCCAAGAGACCCAGTACTTC. The chain employs TRBV5-5 and TRBJ2-5; D uncertain. Trimming cost V 0 bases and J 1 base, with 7 bases left between them. Germline-derived CDR1 and CDR2 are SGHKS and YYEKEE (reference sequence). The CDR3 sequence is 14 residues long.